This T cell receptor beta chain is drawn from a study of tumor-infiltrating lymphocytes in primary liver carcinoma. About the study: Sequencing of the samples generated roughly 3.65 to 7.5 million productive TCRbeta reads, with similar yields across tissue types. Study-level points and caveats: The 250 largest clones made up significantly more of tumor than blood repertoires (p = 0.039).

CDR3 size: 17 residues. From germline, CDR1 is PRHDT and CDR2 FYEKMQ (reference sequence). V lost 8 bases, J lost 2 bases, and 10 bases stayed unmatched. In addition to blood RNA drawn from unsorted whole blood, germline DNA was extracted. Enrolled patients were chronically infected with HBV and treatment-naive. About this clonotype: Its antigen is not known.

The input was 450 to 500 ng total RNA; TCR beta cDNA was made from it with a constant-region primer. Generation of the TCR beta libraries relied on three nested multiplex PCR rounds using slightly modified ARM-PCR. Investigators reported that the first two PCR rounds, at 10 to 11 cycles each, used TRBV1-TRBV30 forward primers with a C-beta reverse primer. TCRdb reprocessed the multiplex PCR reads via MiXCR and lists one record per CDR3 protein. The sample gives about 310,000 distinct CDR3 sequences, about 50% of which show up once; approximately 15% is in the top ten. This chain uses TRBV13 with TRBJ2-6, with 9 bases that match TRBD1. The receptor was derived from a young woman with primary liver carcinoma and hepatitis B virus infection. The sample was peripheral blood. The CDR3 sequence: CASLMGQGVTGANVLTF. CDR3 sequence (DNA): TGTGCCAGCTTGATGGGACAGGGAGTAACTGGGGCCAACGTCCTGACTTTC.